These 24 T cell receptor beta chains were sequenced from one sample in a study of blood T cells in healthy people across ages. PCR was performed a second time for 7 to 11 cycles using a sample-barcoded 5' primer and a J-beta primer mix. TCRdb called the 5' RACE reads again in MiXCR, with one record for every CDR3 protein. Here the sample spans about 930,000 distinct CDR3 sequences, 25% to 30% being singletons. The same data also went into a second study, on T cells of mothers and their children.

The sequencing sample was made of blood. The receptors shown here come from a woman in her 40s in good health.

This clonotype showed up many times. The chain couples TRBV12-3 or TRBV12-4 to TRBJ2-5; D possibly corresponds to TRBD2 (5 bases). The CDR3 consists of 14 residues. Trimming left V 1 base short and J 12 bases short, with 18 bases between. In DNA, the CDR3 is TGTGCCAGCAGTTTAGGAGGGCGGGTCCCGTCGGAGTACTTC. Protein sequence: CASSLGGRVPSEYF.

This clonotype was counted at least ten times. DNA of the CDR3: TGTGCCAGCAGCTTGCCTAGCGGGGGGGCCTACGAGCAGTACTTC. Protein sequence: CASSLPSGGAYEQYF. The chain uses TRBV11-1 and TRBJ2-7; 12 bases align to TRBD2. Germline V gene lookup returns CDR1 SGHAT and CDR2 FQDESV (reference sequence). V lost 3 bases, J lost 2 bases, and 2 bases stayed unmatched. The CDR3 consists of 15 residues.

This clonotype was found many times. V usage is TRBV29-1 and J usage is TRBJ1-2; D uncertain. Trimming stripped 5 bases from V and 5 bases from J, with 15 bases between. The CDR3 contains 13 residues. Germline V gene data show CDR1 as SQVTM and CDR2 as ANQGSEA. CDR3 bases: TGCAGCGTTCAGGTTTCCTCGGGTTATGGCTACACCTTC. It specifies CSVQVSSGYGYTF.

This clonotype occurred once. The chain employs TRBV14 and TRBJ1-4; D is perhaps TRBD1 (5 bases). From germline, CDR1 is SGHDN and CDR2 FVKESK. The ends were cut back, 4 bases at V and 6 bases at J, with 21 bases in the middle. The CDR3 runs to 17 residues. CDR3 bases: TGTGCCAGCAGCCCTAAACGGGACGGACTAACCTATGAAAAACTGTTTTTT. It is translated as CASSPKRDGLTYEKLFF.

This clonotype was seen many times. The genes are TRBV3-1 and TRBJ1-2, with a weak D call TRBD1 (6 bases). Germline assignment: CDR1 LGHDT and CDR2 YNNKEL (reference sequence). Trimming removed 0 bases from V and 5 bases from J, with 13 bases in between. The CDR3 runs to 15 residues. For the CDR3, the DNA is TGTGCCAGCAGCCAAGAAGACAGGACGCCGTATGGCTACACCTTC. This codes for CASSQEDRTPYGYTF. Supplemented by reference TRBV3-1 and TRBJ1-2, the full variable domain reads DTAVSQTPKYLVTQMGNDKSIKCEQNLGHDTMYWYKQDSKKFLKIMFSYNNKELIINETVPNRFSPKSPDKAHLNLHINSLELGDSAVYFCASSQEDRTPYGYTFGSGTRLTVV.

The chain has TRBV15 and TRBJ2-2; perhaps TRBD1 as D (6 bases). The ends were cut back, 8 bases at V and 6 bases at J, with 10 bases in the middle. The CDR3 runs to 12 residues. The germline CDR1 and CDR2 sequences are LNHNV and YYDKDF (reference sequence). The CDR3 bases are TGTGCCACCGAACAGGGTTCCGGGGAGCTGTTTTTT. This gives the protein CATEQGSGELFF.

The sample holds a few counts of this clonotype. The chain couples TRBV14 to TRBJ2-7; TRBD1 agrees at 9 bases. CDR1 and CDR2 (germline): SGHDN, FVKESK. This CDR3 spans 15 amino acids. J gave up 6 bases and V 1 base, and 7 bases lay outside the gene matches. The CDR3 coding sequence is TGTGCCAGCAGCCAAGCACAGGGGGCGCGACTCGAGCAGTACTTC. It translates to CASSQAQGARLEQYF.

The genes are TRBV6-1 and TRBJ2-1; 13 nucleotides agree with TRBD2. The CDR3 consists of 20 residues. The germline V gene encodes CDR1 MNHNS and CDR2 SASEGT. V dropped 7 bases and J dropped 0; count of bases not matched to a gene: 15. CDR3 in DNA: TGTGCCAGCACGGGGGGACTTGGGACTAGCGGGACTAGCTCCTACAATGAGCAGTTCTTC. It translates to CASTGGLGTSGTSSYNEQFF.

There are a few counts of this clonotype. Here the CDR3 reads CASSLDVIGTRSTDTQYF. The CDR3 region has the DNA TGTGCCAGCAGCTTAGATGTGATTGGGACAAGGAGCACAGATACGCAGTATTTT. This chain joins TRBV7-2 and TRBJ2-3; a possible D gene is TRBD1 (6 bases). The ends were cut back, 1 base at V and 0 bases at J, with 17 bases in the middle. The CDR3 has 18 residues. Looked up from germline, CDR1 is SGHTA and CDR2 is FQGNSA.

This clonotype was counted at least ten times. This rearrangement joins TRBV11-2 to TRBJ2-1; no clear D. CDR1 is SGHAT, CDR2 FQNNGV, per germline. The CDR3 runs to 12 residues. The V end lost 5 bases, the J end lost 12 bases, and 14 bases lay between the germline ends. CDR3 region: CASSPGPGGQFF. The CDR3, as DNA: TGTGCCAGCAGCCCCGGACCCGGTGGGCAGTTCTTC.

In its sample, this clonotype was seen once. A much larger clone differs from this one at a single base, so this may be a read error. The V gene is TRBV5-1, the J gene TRBJ2-3; weak D call: TRBD2 (6 bases). There are 14 residues in the CDR3. Germline V gives CDR1 SGHRS, CDR2 YFSETQ. DNA for the CDR3: TGCGCCAGCAACTTGGCGGGGTTGACAGATACGCAGTATTTT. This codes for CASNLAGLTDTQYF.

This clonotype was found a few times. This chain uses TRBV13 with TRBJ2-7; D possibly matches TRBD1 or TRBD2 (6 bases each). This CDR3 spans 14 amino acids. Germline V CDR1 and CDR2: PRHDT, FYEKMQ (reference sequence). Deletions cut 1 base from V and 4 bases from J, with 11 bases between. This chain's CDR3 is CASSLAGALYEQYF. DNA for the CDR3: TGTGCCAGCAGCTTAGCGGGGGCCCTATACGAGCAGTACTTC.

This clonotype was seen many times. One end of the junction varies from germline; a read error may be responsible. The J gene is TRBJ2-1, the V gene TRBV5-1, with 11 bases fitting TRBD2. Germline V gene data show CDR1 as SGHRS and CDR2 as YFSETQ. The CDR3 is 15 residues long. CDR3 sequence: CASSLTSGGYNEQFF. CDR3 nucleotides: TGTGCCAGCAGTCTCACTAGCGGGGGTTACAATGAGCAGTTCTTC.

V and J are TRBV9 and TRBJ2-3; 11 bases agree with TRBD1. Germline CDR1 reads SGDLS; CDR2 reads YYNGEE. V gave up 1 base and J gave up 5 bases; unmatched junction bases: 3. The CDR3 is 15 residues long. CDR3 sequence: CASSVRDRGVDTQYF. The CDR3 region has the DNA TGTGCCAGCAGCGTAAGGGACAGGGGGGTAGATACGCAGTATTTT.

The chain has TRBV20-1 and TRBJ1-2; D is possibly TRBD1 (5 bases). V was trimmed by 0 bases and J by 3 bases, leaving 11 bases between them. This CDR3 is built from 14 residues. Germline assignment: CDR1 DFQATT and CDR2 SNEGSKA (reference sequence). For the CDR3, the DNA is TGCAGTGCTAGAGATGTGCAGGGTTACTATGGCTACACCTTC. It codes for CSARDVQGYYGYTF.

This clonotype was observed a single time. The rearrangement uses TRBV6-1 and TRBJ2-2, with TRBD2 matching 11 bases. Germline CDR1 and CDR2: MNHNS and SASEGT. V shed 7 bases, J shed 6 bases, and the junction held 10 bases outside the gene matches. This CDR3 spans 16 amino acids. The CDR3 sequence is CASTLGLAGAAGELFF. In DNA form, the CDR3 reads TGTGCCAGCACCCTAGGACTAGCGGGCGCGGCCGGGGAGCTGTTTTTT.

The rearrangement uses TRBV7-6 and TRBJ2-1, with D perhaps TRBD2 (6 bases). From germline, CDR1 is SGHVS and CDR2 FNYEAQ. V was pared by 1 base and J by 14 bases, with 15 bases between. CDR3 length: 13 residues. Here the CDR3 DNA reads TGTGCCAGCAGCTTAGGCGGGGCCCCTAAGAAGTTCTTC. Protein: CASSLGGAPKKFF.

V gene TRBV27 combines with J gene TRBJ1-5, with a possible D match to TRBD1 (5 bases). V lost 5 bases and J lost 5, with 10 bases in between. Germline values: CDR1 MNHEY, CDR2 SMNVEV (reference sequence). The CDR3 length is 13 residues. As DNA, the CDR3 is TGTGCCAGCAGTATTTCCAGGGATCAGCCCCAGCATTTT. Amino acid sequence: CASSISRDQPQHF.

This clonotype was counted at least ten times. The chain couples TRBV24-1 to TRBJ2-5; D may match TRBD1 or TRBD2 (5 bases each). Trimming took off 4 bases at V and 1 base at J, with 15 bases between the two ends. The CDR3 has 16 amino acids. Germline CDR1 and CDR2: KGHDR and SFDVKD. The CDR3 reads CATSDPHGTLQETQYF. Written as DNA, the CDR3 is TGTGCCACCAGTGACCCACACGGGACCCTCCAAGAGACCCAGTACTTC.

This clonotype came up once. The V and J genes are TRBV28 and TRBJ1-6; weak D call: TRBD1 (5 bases). V was pared by 8 bases and J by 15 bases, with 14 bases between. Germline CDR1 MDHEN, CDR2 SYDVKM. The CDR3 extends over 11 amino acids. Written as DNA, the CDR3 is TGTGCCAGCCTTAAGAATAGGGGCCTCCACTTT. Amino acids: CASLKNRGLHF.

This clonotype was picked up a small number of times. The DNA of the CDR3 is TGCGCCAGCAGCCAAGATTCCCGGGAGAACACTGAAGCTTTCTTT. Translating it yields CASSQDSRENTEAFF. J is TRBJ1-1 and V is TRBV4-3; D is ambiguous. The CDR3 runs 15 residues. Germline assignment: CDR1 LGHNA and CDR2 YSLEER. The V end was cut by 0 bases, the J end by 1 base, with 9 bases between.

This chain connects TRBV12-3 or TRBV12-4 to TRBJ1-2; maybe TRBD1 (5 bases). The CDR3 has 13 residues. V was shortened by 1 base and J by 10 bases, with 13 bases between the two germline ends. The CDR3 nucleotides are TGTGCCAGCAGTTTAGGGGACGGCGGGATCTACACCTTC. Amino acids: CASSLGDGGIYTF.

The V call is TRBV25-1, the J call TRBJ2-7, with 13 bases aligning to TRBD2. Germline V gives CDR1 MGHDK, CDR2 SYGVNS. This CDR3 is built from 14 residues. Unmatched junction bases numbered 4, after V lost 8 bases and J lost 3 bases. The CDR3 nucleotides are TGTGCCAGCGCCCGACTAGCGGGGGGCTACGAGCAGTACTTC. Amino acids: CASARLAGGYEQYF.

This clonotype was seen a few times. The chain recombines TRBV7-9 with TRBJ2-7; TRBD1 matches at 9 bases. V trimming: 6 bases; J trimming: 2 bases; junction bases outside the gene matches: 8. The CDR3 spans 15 residues. Germline CDR1 reads SEHNR; CDR2 reads FQNEAQ (reference sequence). The CDR3 DNA follows: TGTGCCAGCAGTACTGGACAGGGGCCGACCTACGAGCAGTACTTC. This gives the protein CASSTGQGPTYEQYF.